This entry is about one T cell receptor (beta chain). This clonotype appeared many times. Its antigen has not been determined. Base qualities are not at hand, and no much larger clone is one base apart. The data belong to a study of neurological immune-mediated disorders (dated by TCRdb to between 2018 and 2021). The study in broad terms: Among the approximately 35 multiple sclerosis patients, relapsing-remitting MS accounted for some 30 and secondary progressive MS accounted for 3. Peripheral blood TCR-beta repertoires from HTLV-I-associated myelopathy (HAM/TSP) patients, multiple sclerosis patients and healthy controls were compared by UMI-based sequencing. The approximately 99 TCR-beta libraries included longitudinal samples, technical triplicates and paired sorted CD4+ and CD8+ T-cell subsets alongside PBMC samples. The cohort was made up of about 68 subjects, consisting of around 14 HAM/TSP patients, around 35 multiple sclerosis patients and 20 healthy controls.

For the unsorted PBMC libraries, 2 million PBMCs were stored in RNAlater at -80 degrees C until RNA extraction and were used to generate the libraries. The multiple sclerosis patients were enrolled in a US clinical protocol that used magnetic resonance imaging to evaluate disease progression. PBMCs were separated from peripheral blood using Ficoll-Hypaque density gradient centrifugation and then cryopreserved in liquid nitrogen. General study outcomes and caveats: The MS cluster showed no association with clinical or MRI features, and the authors stated that larger cohorts are needed. The highest TCR clonal expansion was observed in HAM/TSP patients, whereas the lowest was observed in MS patients, even when compared with healthy controls. Phylogenetic analysis grouped repertoires from 18 of 34 MS patients into a cluster of related CDR3 sequences, suggesting a possible repertoire-level signature. Across subjects, expanded clones never shared an identical CDR3 amino acid sequence, which suggests that the TCR-beta repertoires in every group were private.

The germline V gene sets CDR1 to MGHRA and CDR2 to YSYEKL. V trim: 1 base; J trim: 3 bases; unmatched bases: 6. Inclusive of the bounding cysteine and phenylalanine, the CDR3 is 17 residues long. CDR3 DNA only is kept here, 51 bases in frame from base 1. cDNA was synthesized by template-switch 5'RACE using a primer carrying a 10-nucleotide random unique molecular identifier by which each TCR transcript was tagged. Over 170 million TCR-beta sequences, covering 15-18 subjects, were produced in each sequencing run. Total RNA was extracted with the RNeasy kit. The KAPA Real-time Library Amplification kit was used to amplify TCR-beta VDJ regions with primers targeting the TCR constant region and the 5'RACE anchor. A first PCR added sample indexes and Illumina adaptors, after which a second PCR increased the library yield. After purification with Ampure beads, the TCR product of roughly 650 bp was size-selected on a 2% E-gel SizeSelection system. Before pooling, library quality was checked on a Bioanalyzer, concentration was measured with Qubit, and libraries were quantified with the Kapa Library Quantification kit. An Illumina HiSeq 2500 sequenced the libraries paired-end 2 x 150 bp. To increase sequence diversity, roughly 24-30% phiX was spiked into each library pool. Regarding the original processing steps: Quality-filtered reads were processed with the UMI-based MiGEC pipeline, which removed over 75% of raw TCR sequences during error correction. IMGT germline references were used for alignment of VDJ genes, and clonotypes were defined by a unique CDR3 amino acid sequence together with V-J genes. Clonal expansion, Shannon diversity and CDR3 relatedness were evaluated with VDJtools (CalcPairwiseDistances, ClusterSamples), while phylogenetic trees were built in CLCbio workbench. Using coefficient-of-variation modelling across technical triplicates, the study counted a clone as expanded if it had at least 8 unique UMIs. TCRdb's own reprocessing of the public reads used fastp at Q25 and MiXCR and kept productive beta chains. Identical CDR3 protein sequences are pooled into one entry, listed with their most common genes and DNA. These V and J calls originate from TCRdb's pipeline instead of the authors' own analysis. Within this sample are 60,000 to 80,000 distinct CDR3 sequences, with 4% to 6% of them counted one time only. Roughly 3.3% of the sample rests with the top ten.

What was sequenced was PBMCs. This receptor was obtained from a woman between 50 and 59 years old with multiple sclerosis. The V and J segments used are TRBV4-1 and TRBJ2-6, and 7 junction bases match TRBD1. The CDR3 here reads CASSQGQGSNGANVLTF. The nucleotides read TGCGCCAGCAGCCAAGGACAGGGAAGTAATGGGGCCAACGTCCTGACTTTC.